Listed here are 4 T cell receptor beta chains from one sample, sequenced in a study of cytomegalovirus exposure and HLA in healthy donors. PCR employed 60 Vbeta and 13 Jbeta primers. Sequencing used immunoSEQ multiplex PCR; TCRdb keeps in-frame clones, though not all of them. The sample carries about 160,000 clones, roughly 80% recorded once. The sequencing input was PBMCs. The origin of the receptors is a man between 18 and 35 years old in good health and CMV-seropositive.

This clone was detected only once. The chain is built from TRBV2 and TRBJ2-7; a weak D match, TRBD1 (6 bases). Trimming removed 0 bases at V and 5 bases at J, with 20 bases between. The CDR3 is made up of 17 amino acids. Germline V lookup: CDR1 SNHLY, CDR2 FYNNEI. In DNA form, the CDR3 reads TGTGCCAGCAGTGAAGCGCCGGCGGGCAGGGGCCAGGACGAGCAGTACTTC. Protein product: CASSEAPAGRGQDEQYF. The variable domain in full, completed from reference TRBV2 and TRBJ2-7, reads EPEVTQTPSHQVTQMGQEVILRCVPISNHLYFYWYRQILGQKVEFLVSFYNNEISEKSEIFDDQFSVERPDGSNFTLKIRSTKLEDSAMYFCASSEAPAGRGQDEQYFGPGTRLTVT.

This rearrangement joins TRBV5-4 to TRBJ2-7, with 11 bases identical to TRBD2. Germline CDR1 SGHNT, CDR2 YYREEE (reference sequence). V shed 5 bases and J 3 bases; nucleotides not matched to a gene: 4. The CDR3 runs to 14 residues. The CDR3 DNA reads as TGTGCCAGCAGGGCCGGGACTAGCGGCTACGAGCAGTACTTC. Translation gives CASRAGTSGYEQYF.

The gene calls are TRBV6-1 and TRBJ2-7; no firm D call. The length of the CDR3 is 13 residues. Looked up from germline, CDR1 is MNHNS and CDR2 is SASEGT. Deletions cut 6 bases from V and 1 base from J, with 10 bases between. CDR3 in amino acids: CASRYPRSYEQYF. In DNA form, the CDR3 reads TGTGCCAGCAGGTACCCCAGATCCTACGAGCAGTACTTC.

V and J are TRBV10-3 and TRBJ2-1; 13 nucleotides agree with TRBD2. Germline V gene lookup returns CDR1 ENHRY and CDR2 SYGVKD. J lost 5 bases, V lost 6 bases, and 10 bases had no gene match. The CDR3 runs 17 residues. CDR3 nucleotide sequence: TGTGCCATCAGGGGGACTAGCGGGGCCCCTCGAGACAATGAGCAGTTCTTC. Translating it yields CAIRGTSGAPRDNEQFF.